This T cell receptor (beta chain) was sequenced for a study of T cell responses to AZD1222 COVID-19 vaccine. The method was immunoSEQ multiplex PCR; TCRdb's version includes in-frame clones alone and lacks a portion of them. Of 130,000 to 150,000 clones listed, about 90% were seen once; the top ten hold 2.5% to 3%. Study results and limitations: Baseline seropositives among AZD1222 recipients totaled only 5 to 7. Possibly, clonal diversity was underestimated; donors were largely white British and included more females.

V was shortened by 4 bases and J by 1 base, with 13 bases between the two germline ends. CDR1 is LGHNT, CDR2 FRNRAP, per germline. This CDR3 has 15 residues. Of note for this clone: Its antigen is unknown.

The sequence came from an adult in good health. J is TRBJ1-1 and V is TRBV12-5; D not certain. The sample consisted of peripheral blood, taken on day 0 of MenACWY control vaccination. As DNA, the CDR3 is TGTGCTAGTGGTTCACAGTCACAGCGGAACACTGAAGCTTTCTTT. This encodes CASGSQSQRNTEAFF. Variable domain in full (rest from reference TRBV12-5 and TRBJ1-1): DARVTQTPRHKVTEMGQEVTMRCQPILGHNTVFWYRQTMMQGLELLAYFRNRAPLDDSGMPKDRFSAEMPDATLATLKIQPSEPRDSAVYFCASGSQSQRNTEAFFGQGTRLTVV.